This is a list of T cell receptor beta chains from one sample in a study of T cells expressing NK-cell markers. TCRdb re-called the 5' RACE reads, yielding one record per CDR3 amino acid sequence without DNA. The listing records about 260,000 distinct CDR3 sequences. Sequencing was carried out using blood T cells: a sorted CD56 or NKG2C T cell subset, CD4+ or CD8+ T cells, or bulk PBMC T cells (not recorded which). The receptors derive from a woman aged 18 to 75 in good health. Both conserved end residues are part of each CDR3.

J gene: TRBJ2-7; V gene: TRBV4-2; CDR3 protein: CASSLGAAGGYEQYF
J gene: TRBJ2-3; V gene: TRBV20-1; CDR3 protein: CSARVGGGAADTQYF
J gene: TRBJ1-1; V gene: TRBV18; CDR3 protein: CASSGRGRGTEAFF
J gene: TRBJ2-7; V gene: TRBV5-5; CDR3 protein: CASSLDYRSSYEQYF
J gene: TRBJ1-1; V gene: TRBV6-5; CDR3 protein: CASSSAMGLMNTEAFF
J gene: TRBJ2-2; V gene: TRBV5-1; CDR3 protein: CASSLAAGPYGGELFF
J gene: TRBJ2-1; V gene: TRBV11-2; CDR3 protein: CASSLELSSYNEQFF
J gene: TRBJ1-4; V gene: TRBV3-1; CDR3 protein: CASSQGRHNEKLFF
J gene: TRBJ2-1; V gene: TRBV7-3; CDR3 protein: CASSMASGSYNEQFF
J gene: TRBJ2-3; V gene: TRBV5-1; CDR3 protein: CASSLVAGADTQYF
J gene: TRBJ2-3; V gene: TRBV6-1; CDR3 protein: CASVRAGADTQYF
J gene: TRBJ1-5; V gene: TRBV7-2; CDR3 protein: CATQPGTGPPQHF
J gene: TRBJ1-1; V gene: TRBV7-9; CDR3 protein: CASSSGTRHMNTEAFF
J gene: TRBJ2-3; V gene: TRBV18; CDR3 protein: CASSPRNTDTQYF
J gene: TRBJ2-5; V gene: TRBV5-1; CDR3 protein: CASSLGLAGGQQETQYF
J gene: TRBJ2-3; V gene: TRBV20-1; CDR3 protein: CSASQGGLPPDTQYF
J gene: TRBJ2-5; V gene: TRBV5-1; CDR3 protein: CASSEMDSQETQYF
J gene: TRBJ1-1; V gene: TRBV20-1; CDR3 protein: CSAPGQGAEAFF
J gene: TRBJ2-3; V gene: TRBV27; CDR3 protein: CASRKGRATDTQYF
J gene: TRBJ2-1; V gene: TRBV24-1; CDR3 protein: CATSPGLAGAEQFF
J gene: TRBJ1-4; V gene: TRBV30; CDR3 protein: CAWSEITGANEKLFF
J gene: TRBJ2-2; V gene: TRBV6-2/TRBV6-3; CDR3 protein: CASRPAGSVNTGELFF
J gene: TRBJ2-2; V gene: TRBV6-2/TRBV6-3; CDR3 protein: CASSYEGTGELFF
J gene: TRBJ2-1; V gene: TRBV9; CDR3 protein: CASSVRVETNEQFF
J gene: TRBJ2-1; V gene: TRBV19; CDR3 protein: CASRGTSGGEYNEQFF
J gene: TRBJ2-7; V gene: TRBV21-1; CDR3 protein: CASSMGQGPYEQYF
J gene: TRBJ2-1; V gene: TRBV2; CDR3 protein: CASLEGAGSYNEQFF
J gene: TRBJ2-5; V gene: TRBV14; CDR3 protein: CASSPNLAGEWETQYF
J gene: TRBJ2-7; V gene: TRBV5-4; CDR3 protein: CASSPGTVGPYEQYF
J gene: TRBJ1-5; V gene: TRBV24-1; CDR3 protein: CATSGGGGNQPQHF
J gene: TRBJ1-2; V gene: TRBV20-1; CDR3 protein: CSATGHSYGYTF
J gene: TRBJ2-1; V gene: TRBV20-1; CDR3 protein: CSAREAGRVEQFF
J gene: TRBJ2-7; V gene: TRBV20-1; CDR3 protein: CSATISGPSYEQYF
J gene: TRBJ2-2; V gene: TRBV20-1; CDR3 protein: CSAGGTPYGELFF
J gene: TRBJ2-3; V gene: TRBV6-4; CDR3 protein: CASMWVDTDTQYF
J gene: TRBJ2-6; V gene: TRBV12-3/TRBV12-4; CDR3 protein: CASTVGRTSGANVLTF
J gene: TRBJ2-1; V gene: TRBV12-3/TRBV12-4; CDR3 protein: CASSIRLAGVNEQFF
J gene: TRBJ2-1; V gene: TRBV20-1; CDR3 protein: CSARGPGLAYNEQFF
J gene: TRBJ2-5; V gene: TRBV20-1; CDR3 protein: CNAHRGSGETQYF
J gene: TRBJ1-1; V gene: TRBV5-1; CDR3 protein: CASSRSQVLMNTEAFF
J gene: TRBJ2-2; V gene: TRBV12-3/TRBV12-4; CDR3 protein: CASSPIESGELFF
J gene: TRBJ2-3; V gene: TRBV6-1; CDR3 protein: CASSRHQSSTDTQYF
J gene: TRBJ2-7; V gene: TRBV20-1; CDR3 protein: CSARDIRGSAYEQYF
J gene: TRBJ2-1; V gene: TRBV5-1; CDR3 protein: CASSLVLDYNEQFF
J gene: TRBJ2-1; V gene: TRBV30; CDR3 protein: CAGDRYNEQFF
J gene: TRBJ2-2; V gene: TRBV12-3/TRBV12-4; CDR3 protein: CASSRTGNTGELFF
J gene: TRBJ2-7; V gene: TRBV7-8; CDR3 protein: CASSPGTGWTYEQYF